The rows below give T cell receptor beta chains drawn from one sample of a study of T cell repertoires in cytomegalovirus infection. Each CDR3 protein gets one entry after TCRdb re-called the reads with MiXCR. The table has 150,000 to 200,000 distinct CDR3 sequences, roughly a fifth seen once. Sequencing used PBMCs. The receptors derive from a human donor in good health (CMV status not recorded). Some clones in this sample may be carry-over from other donors' samples. CDR3s include the opening cysteine and the closing phenylalanine or tryptophan. A D gene is named only where the DNA matches it firmly. Where a row states a size, it is once, few, many or the class of an expanded clone; other rows omit it.

D gene: NA; J gene: TRBJ2-4; clone size: NA; V gene: TRBV20-1; CDR3 DNA: TGCAGTGCTAGTATTTTCGAAAGCGGAAACATTCAGTACTTC; CDR3 protein: CSASIFESGNIQYF
D gene: TRBD1; J gene: TRBJ1-6; clone size: NA; V gene: TRBV7-9; CDR3 DNA: TGTGCCAGCAGCGTCCTAGCGCCAGGGGGCTCCTATAATTCACCCCTCCACTTT; CDR3 protein: CASSVLAPGGSYNSPLHF
D gene: TRBD1; J gene: TRBJ1-6; clone size: many; V gene: TRBV7-2; CDR3 DNA: TGTGCCAGCACCACGGACAGGGGAGTTAATTCACCCCTCCACTTT; CDR3 protein: CASTTDRGVNSPLHF
D gene: TRBD2; J gene: TRBJ2-3; clone size: NA; V gene: TRBV4-1; CDR3 DNA: TGCGCCAGCAGCCAAGTAGCGGGGAGCACAGATACGCAGTATTTT; CDR3 protein: CASSQVAGSTDTQYF
D gene: NA; J gene: TRBJ1-5; clone size: NA; V gene: TRBV27; CDR3 DNA: TGTGCCAGCAGTTTATCATGGGGGCGTAGCAATCAGCCCCAGCATTTT; CDR3 protein: CASSLSWGRSNQPQHF
D gene: TRBD2; J gene: TRBJ2-3; clone size: NA; V gene: TRBV7-7; CDR3 DNA: TGTGCCAGCAGCCCGCATATACCCCACCGGCTAGCGGAGCCGAAGAGCACAGATATGCAGTATTTT; CDR3 protein: CASSPHIPHRLAEPKSTDMQYF
D gene: NA; J gene: TRBJ2-3; clone size: many; V gene: TRBV7-2; CDR3 DNA: TGTGCCAGCAGCTATGCGGGCGTAGATACGCAGTATTTT; CDR3 protein: CASSYAGVDTQYF
D gene: NA; J gene: TRBJ2-3; clone size: few; V gene: TRBV5-4; CDR3 DNA: TGTGCCAGCAGCCCCGAAGTTAAAGATACGCAGTATTTT; CDR3 protein: CASSPEVKDTQYF
D gene: NA; J gene: TRBJ1-1; clone size: NA; V gene: TRBV7-9; CDR3 DNA: TGTGCCAGCAGCACCCGGACGGATTTGAACACTGAAGCTTTCTTT; CDR3 protein: CASSTRTDLNTEAFF
D gene: NA; J gene: TRBJ2-3; clone size: NA; V gene: TRBV5-1; CDR3 DNA: TGCGCCAGCAGCTTGGGTTCTTCTCTCACAGATACGCAGTATTTT; CDR3 protein: CASSLGSSLTDTQYF
D gene: NA; J gene: TRBJ2-5; clone size: NA; V gene: TRBV15; CDR3 DNA: TGTGCCACCAGCCGGGCCGGGGTCCAAGAGACCCAGTACTTC; CDR3 protein: CATSRAGVQETQYF
D gene: NA; J gene: TRBJ2-5; clone size: NA; V gene: TRBV5-1; CDR3 DNA: TGCGCCAGCAGCTCCGGGACTTTCCAAGAGACCCAGTACTTC; CDR3 protein: CASSSGTFQETQYF
D gene: NA; J gene: TRBJ2-7; clone size: many; V gene: TRBV15; CDR3 DNA: TGTGCCACCAGCAGTCTTTTAGGTGCCTACGAGCAGTACTTC; CDR3 protein: CATSSLLGAYEQYF
D gene: NA; J gene: TRBJ2-5; clone size: many; V gene: TRBV7-2; CDR3 DNA: TGTGCCAGCAGCATACATACACAAGAGACCCAGTACTTC; CDR3 protein: CASSIHTQETQYF
D gene: TRBD1; J gene: TRBJ2-6; clone size: many; V gene: TRBV7-2; CDR3 DNA: TGTGCCAGCAGGAGGGACAGGGTCTCTGGGGCCAACGTCCTGACTTTC; CDR3 protein: CASRRDRVSGANVLTF
D gene: TRBD2; J gene: TRBJ2-3; clone size: few; V gene: TRBV6-5; CDR3 DNA: TGTGCCAGCAGTTACCTGGGTAGCGGGAGGGGAGATACGCAGTATTTT; CDR3 protein: CASSYLGSGRGDTQYF
D gene: NA; J gene: TRBJ1-1; clone size: few; V gene: TRBV2; CDR3 DNA: TGTGCCAGCAGTTCAGGGGTAGCTTTCTTT; CDR3 protein: CASSSGVAFF
D gene: NA; J gene: TRBJ1-2; clone size: few; V gene: TRBV12-3/TRBV12-4; CDR3 DNA: TGTGCCAGCAGTTTTTCTAATTATGGTGGCTACACCTTC; CDR3 protein: CASSFSNYGGYTF
D gene: TRBD2; J gene: TRBJ2-7; clone size: NA; V gene: TRBV7-9; CDR3 DNA: TGTGCCATCAGCCCCGGGAGGGACCCCTACGAGCAGTACTTC; CDR3 protein: CAISPGRDPYEQYF
D gene: NA; J gene: TRBJ2-7; clone size: many; V gene: TRBV7-3; CDR3 DNA: TGTGCCAGCAGCTTAACTTCAGGACTTTACGAGGAGCAGTACTTC; CDR3 protein: CASSLTSGLYEEQYF
D gene: NA; J gene: TRBJ1-1; clone size: few; V gene: TRBV5-1; CDR3 DNA: TGCGCCAGCAGCTTGGACAGGGTAAAGAACACTGAAGCTTTCTTT; CDR3 protein: CASSLDRVKNTEAFF
D gene: NA; J gene: TRBJ1-3; clone size: NA; V gene: TRBV7-2; CDR3 DNA: TGTGCCAGCAGCTTAGATTCAGGGCGACGGGACACCATATATTTT; CDR3 protein: CASSLDSGRRDTIYF
D gene: TRBD1; J gene: TRBJ1-2; clone size: few; V gene: TRBV3-1; CDR3 DNA: TGTGCCAGCAGCCTCGACAGGGACTACACCTTC; CDR3 protein: CASSLDRDYTF
D gene: NA; J gene: TRBJ1-5; clone size: NA; V gene: TRBV3-1; CDR3 DNA: TGTGCCAGCAGCCAAGAGAGGGGTCAGCCCCAGCATTTT; CDR3 protein: CASSQERGQPQHF
D gene: NA; J gene: TRBJ2-1; clone size: many; V gene: TRBV7-6; CDR3 DNA: TGTGCCAGCAGCTTAGACAGCATCACCTACAATGAGCAGTTCTTC; CDR3 protein: CASSLDSITYNEQFF
D gene: TRBD2; J gene: TRBJ2-1; clone size: NA; V gene: TRBV15; CDR3 DNA: TGTGCCACCAGCAGAGATCTCGGCGGGAGAGACTTCTTC; CDR3 protein: CATSRDLGGRDFF
D gene: TRBD1; J gene: TRBJ2-5; clone size: many; V gene: TRBV7-2; CDR3 DNA: TGTGCCAGCAGCGCGACCCAACAGGGGAGAGAGACCCAGTACTTC; CDR3 protein: CASSATQQGRETQYF
D gene: TRBD1; J gene: TRBJ2-7; clone size: NA; V gene: TRBV20-1; CDR3 DNA: TGCAGTGCCGAGGGGGACAGGGCTTCCTACGAGCAGTACTTC; CDR3 protein: CSAEGDRASYEQYF
D gene: NA; J gene: TRBJ1-5; clone size: few; V gene: TRBV2; CDR3 DNA: TGTGCCAGCAGTCGCCAGGGTGGTCAGCCCCAGCATTTT; CDR3 protein: CASSRQGGQPQHF
D gene: TRBD2; J gene: TRBJ2-5; clone size: few; V gene: TRBV12-5; CDR3 DNA: TGTGCTAGTGGTTTGCCTCCCGGGACTAGCGGGGAAGAGACCCAGTACTTC; CDR3 protein: CASGLPPGTSGEETQYF
D gene: TRBD2; J gene: TRBJ2-7; clone size: NA; V gene: TRBV7-6; CDR3 DNA: TGTGCCAGCAGCTTTCGCGGGAGTACGGGCGAGCAGTACTTC; CDR3 protein: CASSFRGSTGEQYF
D gene: NA; J gene: TRBJ2-6; clone size: NA; V gene: TRBV9; CDR3 DNA: TGTGCCAGCAGCCCGACCTCTGGGGCCAACGTCCTGACTTTC; CDR3 protein: CASSPTSGANVLTF
D gene: NA; J gene: TRBJ2-1; clone size: NA; V gene: TRBV23-1; CDR3 DNA: TGCGCCAGCAGTCACCCAGAAGTAAGCGACAATGAGCAGTTCTTC; CDR3 protein: CASSHPEVSDNEQFF
D gene: NA; J gene: TRBJ2-6; clone size: NA; V gene: TRBV11-2; CDR3 DNA: TGTGCCAGCCGACGCGCCTCCGGTGGGGCCAACGTCCTGACTTTC; CDR3 protein: CASRRASGGANVLTF
D gene: TRBD1; J gene: TRBJ2-3; clone size: NA; V gene: TRBV14; CDR3 DNA: TGTGCCAGCAGCCAATTTACAGGGGTCTACACAGATACGCAGTATTTT; CDR3 protein: CASSQFTGVYTDTQYF
D gene: NA; J gene: TRBJ1-2; clone size: few; V gene: TRBV11-2; CDR3 DNA: TGTGCCAGCAGCTTAGATCAAGCCCTCTTCTACACCTTC; CDR3 protein: CASSLDQALFYTF
D gene: NA; J gene: TRBJ2-2; clone size: few; V gene: TRBV29-1; CDR3 DNA: TGCAGCGTTCCGGGACACCTGAACACCGGGGAGCTGTTTTTT; CDR3 protein: CSVPGHLNTGELFF
D gene: NA; J gene: TRBJ1-2; clone size: few; V gene: TRBV7-6; CDR3 DNA: TGTGCCAGCAGCTTGAGGCAGGAGGGCTACACCTTC; CDR3 protein: CASSLRQEGYTF
D gene: TRBD2; J gene: TRBJ2-1; clone size: few; V gene: TRBV5-1; CDR3 DNA: TGCGCCAGCAGCACCGGACTAGCGGGAGTCGTTAATGAGCAGTTCTTC; CDR3 protein: CASSTGLAGVVNEQFF
D gene: NA; J gene: TRBJ1-3; clone size: NA; V gene: TRBV7-2; CDR3 DNA: TGTGCCAGCAGCCAAAATGGGGGACGCGGTACCGGAAACACCATATATTTT; CDR3 protein: CASSQNGGRGTGNTIYF